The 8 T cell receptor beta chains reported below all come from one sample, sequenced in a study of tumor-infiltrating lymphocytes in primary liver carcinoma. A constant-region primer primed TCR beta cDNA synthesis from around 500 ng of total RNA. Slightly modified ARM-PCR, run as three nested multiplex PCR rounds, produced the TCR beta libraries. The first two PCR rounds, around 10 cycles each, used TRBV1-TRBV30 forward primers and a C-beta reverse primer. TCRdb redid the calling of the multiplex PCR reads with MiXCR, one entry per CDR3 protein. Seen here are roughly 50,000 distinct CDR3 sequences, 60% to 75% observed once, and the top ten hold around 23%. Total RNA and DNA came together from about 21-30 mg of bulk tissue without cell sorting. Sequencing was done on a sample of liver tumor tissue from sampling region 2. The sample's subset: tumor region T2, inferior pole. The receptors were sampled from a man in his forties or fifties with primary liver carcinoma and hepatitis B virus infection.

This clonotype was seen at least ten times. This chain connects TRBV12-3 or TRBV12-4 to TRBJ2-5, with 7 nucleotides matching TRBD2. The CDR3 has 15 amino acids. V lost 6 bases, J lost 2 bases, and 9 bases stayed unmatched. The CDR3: CASSSAGRGQETQYF. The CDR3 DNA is TGTGCCAGCAGCTCAGCAGGGAGGGGTCAAGAGACCCAGTACTTC.

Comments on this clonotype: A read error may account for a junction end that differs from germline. This chain's CDR3 is CSVDLGRQRSSYEQYF. Written as DNA, the CDR3 is TGCAGTGTTGATTTGGGCCGACAGAGATCGAGTTACGAGCAGTACTTC. This chain joins TRBV29-1 and TRBJ2-7; possible D gene TRBD1, 5 bases. This CDR3 contains 16 residues. Germline CDR1 and CDR2: SQVTM and ANQGSEA.

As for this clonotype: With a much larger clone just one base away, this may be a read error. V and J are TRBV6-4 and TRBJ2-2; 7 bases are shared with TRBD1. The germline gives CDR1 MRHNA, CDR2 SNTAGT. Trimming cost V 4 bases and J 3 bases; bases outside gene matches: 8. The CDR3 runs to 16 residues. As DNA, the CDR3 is TGTGCCAGCAGTGGTCCCGGGACAGAGTACACCGGGGAGCTGTTTTTT. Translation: CASSGPGTEYTGELFF.

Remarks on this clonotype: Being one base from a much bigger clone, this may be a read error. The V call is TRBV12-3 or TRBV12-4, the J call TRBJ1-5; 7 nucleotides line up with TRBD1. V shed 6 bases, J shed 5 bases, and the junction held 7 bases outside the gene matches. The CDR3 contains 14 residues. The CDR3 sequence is CASSRDSAHQPQHF. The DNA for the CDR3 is TGTGCCAGCAGCCGGGACAGTGCTCATCAGCCCCAGCATTTT.

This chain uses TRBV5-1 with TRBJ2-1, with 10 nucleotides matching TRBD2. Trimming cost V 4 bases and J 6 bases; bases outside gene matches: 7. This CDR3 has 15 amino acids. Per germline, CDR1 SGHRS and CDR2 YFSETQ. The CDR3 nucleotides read TGCGCCAGCAGCAGGGGACTAGCGTACTCCAATGAGCAGTTCTTC. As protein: CASSRGLAYSNEQFF.

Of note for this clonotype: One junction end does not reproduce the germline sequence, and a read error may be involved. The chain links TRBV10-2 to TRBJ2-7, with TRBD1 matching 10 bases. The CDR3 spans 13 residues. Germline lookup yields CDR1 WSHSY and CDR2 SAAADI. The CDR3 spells CASRRDRGHEQHF. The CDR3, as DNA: TGCGCCAGCAGGCGGGACAGGGGCCACGAGCAACACTTC.

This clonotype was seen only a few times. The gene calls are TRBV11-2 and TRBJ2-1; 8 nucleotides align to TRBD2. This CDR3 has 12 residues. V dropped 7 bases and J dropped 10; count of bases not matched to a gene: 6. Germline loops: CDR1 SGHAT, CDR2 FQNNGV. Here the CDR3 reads CASNISGNEQFF. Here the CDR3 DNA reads TGTGCCAGCAACATTAGCGGGAACGAGCAGTTCTTC.

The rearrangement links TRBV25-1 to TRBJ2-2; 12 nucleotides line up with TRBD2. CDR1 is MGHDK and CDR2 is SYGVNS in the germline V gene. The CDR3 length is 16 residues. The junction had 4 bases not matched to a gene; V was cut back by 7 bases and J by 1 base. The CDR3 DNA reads TGTGCCAGCAATGGACTAGCGGGAAGGAACACCGGGGAGCTGTTTTTT. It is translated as CASNGLAGRNTGELFF.